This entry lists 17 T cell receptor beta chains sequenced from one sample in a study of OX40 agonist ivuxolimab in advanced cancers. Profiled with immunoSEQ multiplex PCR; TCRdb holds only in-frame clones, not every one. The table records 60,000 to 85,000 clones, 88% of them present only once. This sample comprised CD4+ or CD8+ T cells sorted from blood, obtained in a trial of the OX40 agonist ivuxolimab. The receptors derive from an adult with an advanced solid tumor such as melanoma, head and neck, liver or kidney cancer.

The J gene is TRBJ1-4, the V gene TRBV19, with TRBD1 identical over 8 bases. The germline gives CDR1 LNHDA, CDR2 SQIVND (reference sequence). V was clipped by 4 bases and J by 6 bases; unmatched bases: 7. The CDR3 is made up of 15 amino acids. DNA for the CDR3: TGTGCCAGTAGTACCCCCAGGGGGCCGGATGAAAAACTGTTTTTT. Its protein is CASSTPRGPDEKLFF.

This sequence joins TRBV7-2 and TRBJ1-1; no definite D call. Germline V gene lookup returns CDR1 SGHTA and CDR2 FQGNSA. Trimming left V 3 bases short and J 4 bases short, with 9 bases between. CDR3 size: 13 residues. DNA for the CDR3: TGTGCCAGCAGCTTCAACCCGGGCACTGAAGCTTTCTTT. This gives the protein CASSFNPGTEAFF.

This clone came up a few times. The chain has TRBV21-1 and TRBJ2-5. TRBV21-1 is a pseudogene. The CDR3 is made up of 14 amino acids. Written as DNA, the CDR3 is TGTGCCAGCAGCAAATCGTTGGTTAAAGAGACCCAGTACTTC. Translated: CASSKSLVKETQYF.

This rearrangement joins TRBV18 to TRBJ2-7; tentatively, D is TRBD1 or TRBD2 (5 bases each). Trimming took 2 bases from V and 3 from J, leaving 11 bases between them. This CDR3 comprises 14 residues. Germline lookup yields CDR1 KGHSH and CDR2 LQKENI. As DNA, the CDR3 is TGTGCCAGCTCACCAGGGGGTAGCCTCTACGAGCAGTACTTC. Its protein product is CASSPGGSLYEQYF.

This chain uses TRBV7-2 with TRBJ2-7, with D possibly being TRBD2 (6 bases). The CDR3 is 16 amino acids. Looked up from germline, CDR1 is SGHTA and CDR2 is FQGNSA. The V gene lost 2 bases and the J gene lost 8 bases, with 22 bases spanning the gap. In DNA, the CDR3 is TGTGCCAGCAGCTTACAACGACTAGGGGATACGAGCAAGCAGTACTTC. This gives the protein CASSLQRLGDTSKQYF.

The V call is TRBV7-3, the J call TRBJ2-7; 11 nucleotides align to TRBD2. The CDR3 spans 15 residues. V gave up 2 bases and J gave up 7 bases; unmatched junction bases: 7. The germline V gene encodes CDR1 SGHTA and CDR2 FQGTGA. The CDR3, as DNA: TGTGCCAGCAGCTTACTAGCGGGAGGCCTAGGTGAGCAGTACTTC. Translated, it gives CASSLLAGGLGEQYF.

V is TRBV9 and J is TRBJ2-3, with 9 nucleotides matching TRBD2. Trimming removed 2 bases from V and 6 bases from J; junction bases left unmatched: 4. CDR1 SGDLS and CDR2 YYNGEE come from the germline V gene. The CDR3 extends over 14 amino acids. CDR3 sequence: CASSVLAGSDTQYF. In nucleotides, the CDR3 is TGTGCCAGCAGCGTCCTAGCGGGAAGCGATACGCAGTATTTT.

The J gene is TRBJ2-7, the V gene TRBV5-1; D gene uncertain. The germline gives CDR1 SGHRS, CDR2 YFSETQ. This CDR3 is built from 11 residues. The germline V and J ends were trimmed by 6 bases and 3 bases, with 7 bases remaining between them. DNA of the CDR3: TGCGCCAGCACCGACTTCTACGAGCAGTACTTC. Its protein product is CASTDFYEQYF.

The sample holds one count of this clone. DNA of the CDR3: TGTGCCAGCAGCTTAGCGGGAGGGCCCACCTACGAGCAGTACTTC. This gives the protein CASSLAGGPTYEQYF. The chain employs TRBV5-4 and TRBJ2-7; 10 bases agree with TRBD2. The CDR3 loop spans 15 amino acids. Germline-derived CDR1 and CDR2 are SGHNT and YYREEE (reference sequence). V trimming: 2 bases; J trimming: 2 bases; junction bases outside the gene matches: 4. The full variable domain, completed using reference TRBV5-4 and TRBJ2-7, is ETGVTQSPTHLIKTRGQQVTLRCSSQSGHNTVSWYQQALGQGPQFIFQYYREEENGRGNFPPRFSGLQFPNYSSELNVNALELDDSALYLCASSLAGGPTYEQYFGPGTRLTVT.

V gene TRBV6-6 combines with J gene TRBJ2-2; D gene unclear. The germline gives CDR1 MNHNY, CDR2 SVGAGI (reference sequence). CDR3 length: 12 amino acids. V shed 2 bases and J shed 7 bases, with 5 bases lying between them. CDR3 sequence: CASSYGVGELFF. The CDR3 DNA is TGTGCCAGCAGTTACGGGGTCGGGGAGCTGTTTTTT.

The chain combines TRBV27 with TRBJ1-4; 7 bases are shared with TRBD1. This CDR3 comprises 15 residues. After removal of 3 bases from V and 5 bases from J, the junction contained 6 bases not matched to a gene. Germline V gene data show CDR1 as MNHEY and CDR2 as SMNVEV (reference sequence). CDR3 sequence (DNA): TGTGCCAGCAGTTTTCGACAGGGCAGGAATGAAAAACTGTTTTTT. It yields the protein CASSFRQGRNEKLFF.

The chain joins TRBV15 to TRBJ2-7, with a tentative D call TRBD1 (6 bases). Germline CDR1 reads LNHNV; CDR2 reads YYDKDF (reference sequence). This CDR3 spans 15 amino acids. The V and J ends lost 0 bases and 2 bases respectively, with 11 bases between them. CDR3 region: CATSRDQGSPYEQYF. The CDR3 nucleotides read TGTGCCACCAGCAGAGATCAGGGGTCCCCCTACGAGCAGTACTTC.

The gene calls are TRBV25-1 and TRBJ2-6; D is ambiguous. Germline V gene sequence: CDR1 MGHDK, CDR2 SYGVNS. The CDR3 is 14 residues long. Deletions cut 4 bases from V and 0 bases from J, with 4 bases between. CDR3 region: CASSAYSGANVLTF. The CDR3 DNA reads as TGTGCCAGCAGTGCGTACTCTGGGGCCAACGTCCTGACTTTC.

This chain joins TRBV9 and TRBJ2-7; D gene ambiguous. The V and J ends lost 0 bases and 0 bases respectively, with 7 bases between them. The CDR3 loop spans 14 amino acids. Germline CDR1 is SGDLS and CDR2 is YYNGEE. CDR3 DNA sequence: TGTGCCAGCAGCGTAGTTTGGAGCTCCTACGAGCAGTACTTC. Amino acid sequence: CASSVVWSSYEQYF.

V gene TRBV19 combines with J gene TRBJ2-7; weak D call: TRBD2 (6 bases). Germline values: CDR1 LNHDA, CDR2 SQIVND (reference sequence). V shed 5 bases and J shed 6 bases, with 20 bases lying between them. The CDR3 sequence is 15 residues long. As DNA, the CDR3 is TGTGCCAGTAGTCCCAGCGGAGGGGCTTATCTCGAGCAGTACTTC. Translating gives CASSPSGGAYLEQYF.

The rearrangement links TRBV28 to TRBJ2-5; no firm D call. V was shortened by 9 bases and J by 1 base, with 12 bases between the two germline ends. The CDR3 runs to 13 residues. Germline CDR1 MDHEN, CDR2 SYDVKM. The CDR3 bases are TGTGCCAGTTATAGCCCCAGCCAAGAGACCCAGTACTTC. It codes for CASYSPSQETQYF.

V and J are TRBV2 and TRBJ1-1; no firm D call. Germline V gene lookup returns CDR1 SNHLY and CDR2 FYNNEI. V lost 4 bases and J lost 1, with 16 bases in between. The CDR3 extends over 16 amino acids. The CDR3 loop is CASSARYTETNTEAFF. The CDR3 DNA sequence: TGTGCCAGCAGTGCCCGATACACAGAAACGAACACTGAAGCTTTCTTT. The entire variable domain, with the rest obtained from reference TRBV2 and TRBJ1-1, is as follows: EPEVTQTPSHQVTQMGQEVILRCVPISNHLYFYWYRQILGQKVEFLVSFYNNEISEKSEIFDDQFSVERPDGSNFTLKIRSTKLEDSAMYFCASSARYTETNTEAFFGQGTRLTVV.